The next 2 T cell receptor beta chains were all read from a single sample in a study of Graves' ophthalmopathy and Graves' hyperthyroidism. Amplification of the TCR beta CDR3 regions used RNA transcripts (as template). The authors performed first-round RT-PCR with HTBI primers and then a second-round multiplex PCR. TCRdb re-analysed the multiplex PCR reads in MiXCR, keeping a single row per CDR3 protein. The sample holds under 250,000 distinct CDR3 sequences, about 32% seen once. Sequenced: peripheral blood. These receptors were collected from a man between 45 and 60 years old with Graves' ophthalmopathy.

This clonotype occurred many times. The V gene is TRBV12-3 or TRBV12-4, the J gene TRBJ2-5; D possibly corresponds to TRBD1 (5 bases). The ends were cut back, 5 bases at V and 0 bases at J, with 7 bases in the middle. The CDR3 runs to 13 residues. In DNA, the CDR3 is TGTGCCAGCAGTCCAGGGCACCAAGAGACCCAGTACTTC. It translates to CASSPGHQETQYF.

The V gene is TRBV7-9, the J gene TRBJ2-7, with D tentatively TRBD1 or TRBD2 (5 bases each). CDR3 length: 15 amino acids. CDR1 is SEHNR and CDR2 is FQNEAQ in the germline V gene (reference sequence). The V and J ends lost 5 bases and 4 bases respectively, with 18 bases between them. DNA of the CDR3: TGTGCCAGCAGCCAACCATTAGGGGAGAGGTACGAGCAGTACTTC. As protein: CASSQPLGERYEQYF.